This T cell receptor beta chain appears in the sequencing data of a study of control samples from healthy donors and cancer patients. Produced via immunoSEQ multiplex PCR; TCRdb's table is partial and in-frame only. The table has approximately 87,000 clones, 85% to 90% seen once. The CDR3 loop spans 16 amino acids. The J segment lost 4 bases and the V segment lost 3 bases, leaving 4 bases of the junction unmatched. Looked up from germline, CDR1 is MGHDK and CDR2 is SYGVNS. The chain recombines TRBV25-1 with TRBJ2-1, with 12 bases aligning to TRBD2. Sequencing was done on a sample of blood. The clonotype was recovered from a woman aged 45-59 years in good health. The DNA of the CDR3 is TGTGCCAGCAGTGAGACTAGCGGGAGTCGATACAATGAGCAGTTCTTC. Its translation: CASSETSGSRYNEQFF.